The clone carrying this T cell receptor beta chain was recorded at least ten times. Sequenced material consisted of expressed TCRB transcripts (all of the isolated RNA was reverse transcribed). Some 3.6 million reads was the average for naive, central memory and regulatory T cell samples. Clones were sequenced by immunoSEQ multiplex PCR, and TCRdb holds only the in-frame ones, with some missing. The sample holds almost 350,000 clones, around 7.6% seen once. The sample originates from a study of beta chain features in type 1 diabetes. The CDR3 is 14 residues long. V shed 6 bases and J shed 2 bases, with 13 bases lying between them. Germline CDR1 SNHLY, CDR2 FYNNEI.

V is TRBV2 and J is TRBJ2-5; a weak D match, TRBD2 (5 bases). The sequenced sample was central memory CD4+ T cells from blood. The TCR originated in a young woman in good health. The DNA of the CDR3 is TGTGCCAGCAGGAGGGATGTACCTCAAGAGACCCAGTACTTC. Translated: CASRRDVPQETQYF.